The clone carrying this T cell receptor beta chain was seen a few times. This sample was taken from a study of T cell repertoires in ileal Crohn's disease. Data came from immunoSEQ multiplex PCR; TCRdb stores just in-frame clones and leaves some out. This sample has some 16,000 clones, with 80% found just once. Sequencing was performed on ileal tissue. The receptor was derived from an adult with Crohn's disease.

The CDR3 DNA reads as TGTGCCTGGAGTGTAAGTCAGGGGGAAAAGCAGTACTTC. Its translation: CAWSVSQGEKQYF. The chain links TRBV30 to TRBJ2-7; 7 bases are shared with TRBD1. The CDR3 covers 13 residues. Trimming removed 0 bases from V and 8 bases from J; junction bases left unmatched: 7. From germline, CDR1 is GTSNPN and CDR2 SVGIG (reference sequence).